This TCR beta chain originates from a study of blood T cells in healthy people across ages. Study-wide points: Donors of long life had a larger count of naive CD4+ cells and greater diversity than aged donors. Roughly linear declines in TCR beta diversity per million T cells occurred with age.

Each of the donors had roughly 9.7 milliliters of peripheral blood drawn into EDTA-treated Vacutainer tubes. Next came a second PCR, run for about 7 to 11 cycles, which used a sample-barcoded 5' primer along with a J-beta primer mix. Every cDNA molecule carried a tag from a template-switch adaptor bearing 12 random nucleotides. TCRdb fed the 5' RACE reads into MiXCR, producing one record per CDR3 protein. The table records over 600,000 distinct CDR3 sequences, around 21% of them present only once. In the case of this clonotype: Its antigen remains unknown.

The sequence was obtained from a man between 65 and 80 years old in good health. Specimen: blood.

CDR3 loop: CASSVLAGVQYF. The CDR3 nucleotides read TGTGCCAGCAGCGTACTAGCGGGAGTGCAGTATTTT. The chain couples TRBV7-3 to TRBJ2-3, with 11 bases aligning to TRBD2. With V trimmed by 5 bases and J by 11 bases, 3 bases remained unmatched. Germline lookup yields CDR1 SGHTA and CDR2 FQGTGA. The CDR3 is 12 amino acids.